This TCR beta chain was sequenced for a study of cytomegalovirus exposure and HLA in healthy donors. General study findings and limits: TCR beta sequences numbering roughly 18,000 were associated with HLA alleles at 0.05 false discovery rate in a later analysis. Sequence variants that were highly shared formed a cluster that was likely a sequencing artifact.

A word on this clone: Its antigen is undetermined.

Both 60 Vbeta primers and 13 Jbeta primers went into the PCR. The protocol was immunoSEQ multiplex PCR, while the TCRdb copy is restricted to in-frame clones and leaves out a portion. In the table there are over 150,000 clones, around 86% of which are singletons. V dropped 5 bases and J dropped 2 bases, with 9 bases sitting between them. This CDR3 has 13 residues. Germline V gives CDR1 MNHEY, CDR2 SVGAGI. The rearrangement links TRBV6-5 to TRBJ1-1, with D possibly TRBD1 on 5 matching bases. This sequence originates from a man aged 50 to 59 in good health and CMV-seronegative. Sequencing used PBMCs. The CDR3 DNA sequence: TGTGCCAGCAGTCCCCAGGGTAACACTGAAGCTTTCTTT. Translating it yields CASSPQGNTEAFF.